A single sample gave rise to the 3 T cell receptor beta chains below, sequenced in a study of cytomegalovirus exposure and HLA in healthy donors. The study ran its PCR with 60 Vbeta and 13 Jbeta primers. Some clones are missing from TCRdb's copy, which holds only in-frame ones; the method was immunoSEQ multiplex PCR. The sample shows 120,000 or so clones, 76% of them seen only once. The sample comprised PBMCs. Receptors were obtained from a man aged 50 or older in good health and CMV-seropositive.

The CDR3 region has the DNA TGTGCCAGCAGTTTCCGGGGGGTAAAAGATACGCAGTATTTT. Protein product: CASSFRGVKDTQYF. The rearrangement links TRBV28 to TRBJ2-3, with TRBD2 matching over 7 bases. After removal of 3 bases from V and 5 bases from J, the junction contained 5 bases not matched to a gene. The CDR3 has 14 amino acids. CDR1 and CDR2 from the germline V gene are MDHEN and SYDVKM.

The table lists this clone with a few counts. The chain has TRBV14 and TRBJ2-3, with D possibly TRBD2 on 5 matching bases. Trimming left V 2 bases short and J 3 bases short, with 12 bases between. The CDR3 sequence is 15 residues long. Germline assignment: CDR1 SGHDN and CDR2 FVKESK. The CDR3 loop is CASSQRSVATDTQYF. CDR3 DNA sequence: TGTGCCAGCAGCCAAAGATCGGTAGCGACAGATACGCAGTATTTT. Filled out from reference TRBV14 and TRBJ2-3, the complete variable domain reads EAGVTQFPSHSVIEKGQTVTLRCDPISGHDNLYWYRRVMGKEIKFLLHFVKESKQDESGMPNNRFLAERTGGTYSTLKVQPAELEDSGVYFCASSQRSVATDTQYFGPGTRLTVL.

V is TRBV7-6 and J is TRBJ2-1; D gene uncertain. The CDR3 consists of 13 residues. Germline V CDR1 and CDR2: SGHVS, FNYEAQ. V lost 5 bases, J lost 8 bases, and 13 bases lay in between. The CDR3 loop reads CASSHLLGHEQFF. CDR3 sequence (DNA): TGTGCCAGCAGCCATCTTCTGGGCCATGAGCAGTTCTTC.